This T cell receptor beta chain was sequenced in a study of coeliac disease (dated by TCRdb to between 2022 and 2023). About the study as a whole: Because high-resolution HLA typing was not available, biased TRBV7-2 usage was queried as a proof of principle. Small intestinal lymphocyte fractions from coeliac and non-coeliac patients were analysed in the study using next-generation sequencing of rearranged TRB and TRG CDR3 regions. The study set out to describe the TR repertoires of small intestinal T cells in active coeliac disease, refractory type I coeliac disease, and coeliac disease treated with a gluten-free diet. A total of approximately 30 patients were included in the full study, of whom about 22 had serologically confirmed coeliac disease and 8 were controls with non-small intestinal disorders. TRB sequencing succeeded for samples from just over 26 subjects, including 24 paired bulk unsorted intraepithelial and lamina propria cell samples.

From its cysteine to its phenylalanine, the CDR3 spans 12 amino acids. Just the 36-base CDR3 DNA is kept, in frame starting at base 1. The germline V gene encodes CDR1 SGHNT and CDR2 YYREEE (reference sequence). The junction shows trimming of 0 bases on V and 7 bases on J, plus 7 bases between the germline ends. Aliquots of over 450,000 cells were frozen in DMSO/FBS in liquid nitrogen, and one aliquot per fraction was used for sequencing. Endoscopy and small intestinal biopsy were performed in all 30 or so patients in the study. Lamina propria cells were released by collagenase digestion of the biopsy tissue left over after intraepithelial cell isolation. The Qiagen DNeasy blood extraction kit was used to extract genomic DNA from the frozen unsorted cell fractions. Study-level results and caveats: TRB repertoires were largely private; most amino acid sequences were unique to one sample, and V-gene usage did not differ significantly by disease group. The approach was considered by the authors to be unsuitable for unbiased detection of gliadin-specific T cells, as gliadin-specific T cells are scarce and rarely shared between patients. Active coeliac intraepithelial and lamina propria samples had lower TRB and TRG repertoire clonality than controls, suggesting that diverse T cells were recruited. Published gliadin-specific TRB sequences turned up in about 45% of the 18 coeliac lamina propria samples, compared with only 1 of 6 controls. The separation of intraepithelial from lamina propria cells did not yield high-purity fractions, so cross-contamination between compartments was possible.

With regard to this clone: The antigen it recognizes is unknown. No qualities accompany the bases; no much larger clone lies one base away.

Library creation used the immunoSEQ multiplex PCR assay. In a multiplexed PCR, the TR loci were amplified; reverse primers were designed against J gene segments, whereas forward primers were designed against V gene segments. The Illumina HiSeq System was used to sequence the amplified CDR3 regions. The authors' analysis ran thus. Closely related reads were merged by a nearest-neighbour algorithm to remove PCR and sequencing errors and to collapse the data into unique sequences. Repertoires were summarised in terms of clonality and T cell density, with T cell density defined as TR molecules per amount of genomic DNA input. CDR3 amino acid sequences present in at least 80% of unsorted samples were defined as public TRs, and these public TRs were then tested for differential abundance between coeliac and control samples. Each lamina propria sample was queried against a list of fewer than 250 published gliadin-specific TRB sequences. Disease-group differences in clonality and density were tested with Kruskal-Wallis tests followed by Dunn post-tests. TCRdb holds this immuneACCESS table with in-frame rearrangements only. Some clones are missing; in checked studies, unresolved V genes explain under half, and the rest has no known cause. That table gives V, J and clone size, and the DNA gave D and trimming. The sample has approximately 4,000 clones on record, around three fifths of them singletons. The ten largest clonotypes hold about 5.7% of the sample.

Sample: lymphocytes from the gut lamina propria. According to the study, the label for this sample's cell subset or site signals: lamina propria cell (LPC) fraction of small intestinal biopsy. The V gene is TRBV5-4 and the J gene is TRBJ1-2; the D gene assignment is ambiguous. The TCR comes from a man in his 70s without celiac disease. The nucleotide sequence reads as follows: TGTGCCAGCAGCTTGGGGGAGTTTGGCTACACCTTC. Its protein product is CASSLGEFGYTF.